This T cell receptor (beta chain) was captured in a study of T cells in tuberculosis. Across the study: T cells were selected with CD1B tetramers loaded with glucose monomycolate.

Thawed, overnight-rested PBMC were stained with GMM-loaded CD1B tetramer, viability dye and anti-CD3, then sorted. The lipid loaded on the CD1B tetramers was C32 glucose monomycolate from Rhodococcus equi. CD14-expressing monocytes were removed from PBMC before cryopreservation and sorting. Each donor contributed roughly 100,000 sorted tetramer-negative cells. The germline V gene encodes CDR1 LGHNA and CDR2 YSLEER. The CDR3 consists of 16 residues. V shed 0 bases and J shed 4 bases, with 12 bases lying between them. TCR-alpha and TCR-beta chains were sequenced unpaired. Method: immunoSEQ multiplex PCR; TCRdb's copy keeps in-frame clones and lacks some. The sample lists approximately 59,000 clones, 80% to 85% occurring once.

The sample was CD1b-GMM tetramer-negative cells sorted from PBMCs. This receptor was identified in an adult woman with latent tuberculosis. V is TRBV4-3 and J is TRBJ1-4; tentative D call: TRBD1 (6 bases). Written as DNA, the CDR3 is TGCGCCAGCAGCCAAGACTGGGGGGGGCTTAATGAAAAACTGTTTTTT. It is translated as CASSQDWGGLNEKLFF.